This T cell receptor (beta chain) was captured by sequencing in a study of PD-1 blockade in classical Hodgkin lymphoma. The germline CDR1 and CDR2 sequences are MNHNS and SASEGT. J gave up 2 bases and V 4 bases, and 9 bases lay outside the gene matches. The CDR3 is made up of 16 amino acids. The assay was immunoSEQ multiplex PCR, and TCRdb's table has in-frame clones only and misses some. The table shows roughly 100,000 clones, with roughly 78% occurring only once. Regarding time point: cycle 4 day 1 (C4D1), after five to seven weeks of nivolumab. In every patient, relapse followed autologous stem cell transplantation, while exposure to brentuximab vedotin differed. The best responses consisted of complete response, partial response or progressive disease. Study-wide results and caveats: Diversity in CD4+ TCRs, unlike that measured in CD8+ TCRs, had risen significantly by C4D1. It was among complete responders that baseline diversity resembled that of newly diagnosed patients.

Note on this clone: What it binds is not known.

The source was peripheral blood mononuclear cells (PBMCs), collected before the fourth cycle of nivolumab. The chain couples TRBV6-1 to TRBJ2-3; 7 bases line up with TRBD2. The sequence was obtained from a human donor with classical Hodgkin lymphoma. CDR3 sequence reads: CASSAPAAGVTDTQYF. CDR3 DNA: TGTGCCAGCAGTGCACCCGCGGCGGGAGTCACAGATACGCAGTATTTT.